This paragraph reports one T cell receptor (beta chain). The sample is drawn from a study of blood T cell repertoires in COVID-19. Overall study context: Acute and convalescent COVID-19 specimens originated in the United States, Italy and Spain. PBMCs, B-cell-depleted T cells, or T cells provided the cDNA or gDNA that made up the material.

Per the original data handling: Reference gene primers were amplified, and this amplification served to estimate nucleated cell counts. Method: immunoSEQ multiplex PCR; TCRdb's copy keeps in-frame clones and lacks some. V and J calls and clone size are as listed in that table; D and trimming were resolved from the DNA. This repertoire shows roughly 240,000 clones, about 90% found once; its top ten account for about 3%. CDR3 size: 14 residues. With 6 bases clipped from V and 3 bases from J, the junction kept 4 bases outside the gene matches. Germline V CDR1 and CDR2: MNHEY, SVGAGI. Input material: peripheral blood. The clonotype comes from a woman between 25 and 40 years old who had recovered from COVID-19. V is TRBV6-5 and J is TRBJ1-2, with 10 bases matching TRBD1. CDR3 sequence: CASRGQGRDYGYTF. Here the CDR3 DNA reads TGTGCCAGCAGGGGACAGGGGAGAGACTATGGCTACACCTTC.